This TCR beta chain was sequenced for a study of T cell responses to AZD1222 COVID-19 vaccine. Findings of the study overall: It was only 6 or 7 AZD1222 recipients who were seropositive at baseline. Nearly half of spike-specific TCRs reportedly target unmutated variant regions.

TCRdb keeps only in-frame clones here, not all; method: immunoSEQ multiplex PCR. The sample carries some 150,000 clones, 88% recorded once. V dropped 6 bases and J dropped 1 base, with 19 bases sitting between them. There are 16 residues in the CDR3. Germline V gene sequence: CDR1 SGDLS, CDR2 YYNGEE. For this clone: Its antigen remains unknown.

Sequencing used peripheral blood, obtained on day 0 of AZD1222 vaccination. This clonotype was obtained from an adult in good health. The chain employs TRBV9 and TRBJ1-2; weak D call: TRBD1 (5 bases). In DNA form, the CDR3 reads TGTGCCAGCAACCCCGGGGGGTCGCGAGGTAACTATGGCTACACCTTC. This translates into CASNPGGSRGNYGYTF.